This TCR beta chain was sequenced during a study of PD-1 blockade in classical Hodgkin lymphoma. The wider study: Intravenous infusions of nivolumab 3 mg/kg reached patients every 2 weeks.

Profiling relied on immunoSEQ multiplex PCR, and the TCRdb table lists in-frame clones only, not all of them. The table includes approximately 52,000 clones, more than 75% detected once. Trimming shortened V by 0 bases and J by 7 bases, and 10 bases separated the two germline ends. The length of the CDR3 is 13 residues. Germline V gives CDR1 LGHNA, CDR2 YNFKEQ. This clone appeared once. Time point given: cycle 4 day 1 (C4D1), after 5 to 7 weeks of nivolumab. Each patient experienced a relapse that followed autologous stem cell transplantation, and brentuximab vedotin exposure varied. Complete response, partial response or progressive disease was each patient's best response.

The input for sequencing was peripheral blood mononuclear cells (PBMCs), taken before the fourth cycle of nivolumab. This sequence joins TRBV4-2 and TRBJ2-7; D is ambiguous. This receptor was obtained from a human donor with classical Hodgkin lymphoma. CDR3 sequence: CASSQEASGEQYF. In nucleotides, the CDR3 is TGTGCCAGCAGCCAAGAGGCATCCGGGGAGCAGTACTTC.